These 18 T cell receptor beta chains originate from one sample sequenced in a study of cytomegalovirus exposure and HLA in healthy donors. PCR was performed using 60 Vbeta and 13 Jbeta primers. Sequencing used immunoSEQ multiplex PCR; TCRdb keeps in-frame clones, though not all of them. The repertoire holds around 300,000 clones, with under 80% as singletons. The sequencing input was PBMCs. Receptors were obtained from a female donor in good health and CMV-seronegative.

This clone was picked up one time. The rearrangement joins TRBV11-3 to TRBJ2-1; 8 bases agree with TRBD2. This CDR3 contains 14 residues. Germline lookup yields CDR1 SGHNT and CDR2 YENEEA. V gave up 2 bases and J gave up 7 bases; unmatched junction bases: 4. The CDR3 loop is CASSLRGGRNEQFF. The DNA for the CDR3 is TGTGCCAGCAGCTTACGGGGGGGGAGGAATGAGCAGTTCTTC.

J is TRBJ2-1 and V is TRBV21-1; the table gives TRBD2 as D, unverified against the DNA. TRBV21-1 is a known pseudogene. The CDR3 consists of 16 residues. The CDR3 nucleotides are TGTGCCAGCAGCAAATGGAGGGAGGGGCCGTCCAATGAGCAGTTCTTC. Amino acids: CASSKWREGPSNEQFF.

The DNA for the CDR3 is TGTGCCAGCAGCCCAGGGGAGACTGAAGCTTTCTTT. It yields the protein CASSPGETEAFF. This chain joins TRBV28 and TRBJ1-1; D perhaps matches TRBD1 (6 bases). The CDR3 totals 12 residues. Germline lookup yields CDR1 MDHEN and CDR2 SYDVKM. The V and J ends lost 6 bases and 5 bases respectively, with 10 bases between them.

The chain is built from TRBV7-8 and TRBJ1-2; 7 bases fit TRBD1. Looked up from germline, CDR1 is SGHVS and CDR2 is FQNEAQ. The CDR3 spans 14 residues. V shed 4 bases, J shed 2 bases, and the junction held 4 bases outside the gene matches. The CDR3 loop reads CASSSRTGNYGYTF. Written as DNA, the CDR3 is TGTGCCAGCAGCTCTAGGACAGGCAACTATGGCTACACCTTC.

The rearrangement links TRBV11-2 to TRBJ2-5, with 11 bases fitting TRBD1. The J segment lost 4 bases and the V segment lost 2 bases, leaving 6 bases of the junction unmatched. The CDR3 is 16 residues long. CDR1 is SGHAT and CDR2 is FQNNGV in the germline V gene. CDR3 sequence reads: CASSLRLGQGVETQYF. The CDR3 region has the DNA TGTGCCAGCAGCTTAAGGTTGGGACAGGGGGTAGAGACCCAGTACTTC.

This clone was observed a handful of times. As DNA, the CDR3 is TGTGCCAGCCAGAACTCGGGACTAGCCTCAGATACGCAGTATTTT. It specifies CASQNSGLASDTQYF. The genes are TRBV6-1 and TRBJ2-3; 9 bases fit TRBD2. The CDR3 is 15 amino acids. V shed 8 bases and J 4 bases; nucleotides not matched to a gene: 10. Germline-derived CDR1 and CDR2 are MNHNS and SASEGT.

The J gene is TRBJ1-4, the V gene TRBV19, with D possibly TRBD1 on 6 matching bases. The CDR3 extends over 15 amino acids. Trimming took 10 bases from V and 3 from J, leaving 18 bases between them. Germline V gene lookup returns CDR1 LNHDA and CDR2 SQIVND (reference sequence). CDR3 amino acids: CATYGTTGSNEKLFF. The DNA for the CDR3 is TGTGCCACCTATGGAACCACAGGGTCTAATGAAAAACTGTTTTTT.

The chain carries TRBV5-1 and TRBJ2-7; D unclear. CDR1 is SGHRS, CDR2 YFSETQ, per germline. The germline V and J ends were trimmed by 0 bases and 0 bases, with 10 bases remaining between them. The CDR3 runs to 15 residues. The CDR3 DNA is TGCGCCAGCAGCTTGGATCCTGCGAGCTCCTACGAGCAGTACTTC. Translating it yields CASSLDPASSYEQYF.

The chain links TRBV5-1 to TRBJ2-1, with 11 bases identical to TRBD2. This CDR3 region has 21 residues. CDR1 and CDR2 (germline): SGHRS, YFSETQ. The ends lost 2 bases at V and 2 bases at J; junction bases unmatched: 18. The CDR3 is CASSFLILSATSGNTYNEQFF. In DNA, the CDR3 is TGCGCCAGCAGCTTCTTGATTTTAAGCGCGACTAGCGGGAACACCTACAATGAGCAGTTCTTC.

J is TRBJ2-7 and V is TRBV28, with 8 bases identical to TRBD1. The junction had 8 bases not matched to a gene; V was cut back by 7 bases and J by 3 bases. Germline CDR1 is MDHEN and CDR2 is SYDVKM. The CDR3 length is 14 residues. Here the CDR3 DNA reads TGTGCCAGCACAGGGGGCCTCTTGATCTACGAGCAGTACTTC. Translating it yields CASTGGLLIYEQYF.

The chain is built from TRBV9 and TRBJ2-2, with D unresolved. Germline CDR1 SGDLS, CDR2 YYNGEE. The CDR3 has 15 amino acids. Trimming shortened V by 0 bases and J by 0 bases, and 6 bases separated the two germline ends. The CDR3 is CASSVASTNTGELFF. The CDR3 DNA is TGTGCCAGCAGCGTAGCCAGTACGAACACCGGGGAGCTGTTTTTT.

This clone has only one observation. The chain has TRBV27 and TRBJ2-4, with D unresolved. Germline lookup yields CDR1 MNHEY and CDR2 SMNVEV (reference sequence). Trimming left V 5 bases short and J 0 bases short, with 5 bases between. This CDR3 is built from 13 residues. The CDR3, as DNA: TGTGCCAGCAGTCCATTAGCCAAAAACATTCAGTACTTC. It specifies CASSPLAKNIQYF.

The CDR3 reads CASSSQGRGYNNEQFF. The CDR3 DNA reads as TGTGCCAGCAGCTCCCAAGGCAGGGGGTATAACAATGAGCAGTTCTTC. The V and J genes are TRBV7-3 and TRBJ2-1; 7 bases fit TRBD1. This CDR3 comprises 16 residues. Per germline, CDR1 SGHTA and CDR2 FQGTGA. The trim removed 4 bases at V and 5 bases at J, leaving 11 bases unmatched.

V usage is TRBV27 and J usage is TRBJ2-7; D is perhaps TRBD2 (6 bases). From germline, CDR1 is MNHEY and CDR2 SMNVEV (reference sequence). V was trimmed by 3 bases and J by 4 bases, leaving 16 bases between them. The CDR3 is 15 amino acids. The CDR3 nucleotides read TGTGCCAGCAGTTTTTCACGGGAGAATTGGTACGAGCAGTACTTC. The encoded protein is CASSFSRENWYEQYF.

CDR3 sequence: CASSLPSGYGYTF. The CDR3 DNA reads as TGCGCCAGCAGCCTTCCTTCGGGCTATGGCTACACCTTC. The chain employs TRBV4-1 and TRBJ1-2, with no clear D. The V end lost 4 bases, the J end lost 4 bases, and 10 bases lay between the germline ends. The germline V gene has CDR1 MGHRA and CDR2 YSYEKL. This CDR3 contains 13 residues.

J is TRBJ2-7 and V is TRBV2; D remains ambiguous. Germline V lookup: CDR1 SNHLY, CDR2 FYNNEI. V lost 0 bases, J lost 8 bases, and 11 bases lay in between. The length of the CDR3 is 13 residues. CDR3 in DNA: TGTGCCAGCAGTGAAGCGCGTGCGGTTCAGCAGTACTTC. This codes for CASSEARAVQQYF. Filled out from reference TRBV2 and TRBJ2-7, the complete variable domain reads EPEVTQTPSHQVTQMGQEVILRCVPISNHLYFYWYRQILGQKVEFLVSFYNNEISEKSEIFDDQFSVERPDGSNFTLKIRSTKLEDSAMYFCASSEARAVQQYFGPGTRLTVT.

The chain combines TRBV5-1 with TRBJ2-1; 11 bases are shared with TRBD2. V was pared by 2 bases and J by 5 bases, with 3 bases of the junction left unmatched. The CDR3 is 15 residues long. Germline-derived CDR1 and CDR2 are SGHRS and YFSETQ. The CDR3: CASSLLAGANNEQFF. The CDR3 DNA reads as TGCGCCAGCAGCTTACTAGCGGGAGCTAACAATGAGCAGTTCTTC.

The genes are TRBV29-1 and TRBJ2-5, with D tentatively TRBD2 (5 bases). This CDR3 has 12 residues. Germline values: CDR1 SQVTM, CDR2 ANQGSEA. V gave up 2 bases and J gave up 4 bases, with 8 bases separating them. CDR3 amino acids: CSVERAGETQYF. The CDR3 nucleotides are TGCAGCGTTGAAAGGGCGGGAGAGACCCAGTACTTC.